Presented here are 5 T cell receptor beta chains from one specimen sequenced in a study of cytomegalovirus exposure and HLA in healthy donors. PCR involved 60 Vbeta and 13 Jbeta primers. This table comes from immunoSEQ multiplex PCR, and its TCRdb copy is limited to in-frame clones, with some not included. The data show roughly 100,000 clones, approximately 80% seen once. Material for sequencing was PBMCs. The receptors derive from a male donor in good health and CMV-seronegative.

This clone was detected only once. The chain has TRBV2 and TRBJ1-1; D perhaps matches TRBD1 (5 bases). This CDR3 is built from 13 residues. Trimming took off 5 bases at V and 1 base at J, with 8 bases between the two ends. In germline, CDR1 is SNHLY, CDR2 FYNNEI. CDR3: CASSWGRNTEAFF. Written as DNA, the CDR3 is TGTGCCAGCAGTTGGGGCAGGAACACTGAAGCTTTCTTT.

The V and J genes are TRBV7-9 and TRBJ2-1, with a possible D match to TRBD2 (5 bases). The V end lost 5 bases, the J end lost 9 bases, and 11 bases lay between the germline ends. Germline-derived CDR1 and CDR2 are SEHNR and FQNEAQ (reference sequence). The CDR3 consists of 12 residues. This chain's CDR3 is CASSTGNVEQFF. DNA of the CDR3: TGTGCCAGCAGCACCGGGAATGTTGAGCAGTTCTTC.

The chain's CDR3 is CASSFSTGGEQYF. In DNA form, the CDR3 reads TGTGCCAGCAGCTTTTCAACAGGGGGCGAGCAGTACTTC. This chain connects TRBV7-2 to TRBJ2-7, with 8 bases identical to TRBD1. Trimming at V came to 3 bases and at J to 6 bases, leaving 4 bases not matched to a gene. This CDR3 has 13 amino acids. The germline V gene encodes CDR1 SGHTA and CDR2 FQGNSA.

This chain connects TRBV19 to TRBJ2-3; 8 bases are a match to TRBD2. This CDR3 contains 15 residues. With V trimmed by 6 bases and J by 6 bases, 11 bases remained unmatched. Germline lookup yields CDR1 LNHDA and CDR2 SQIVND (reference sequence). Here the CDR3 DNA reads TGTGCCAGTAGATGGGGAGCGGGAGATGGTGATACGCAGTATTTT. As protein: CASRWGAGDGDTQYF.

The chain employs TRBV5-4 and TRBJ2-5; 7 bases are shared with TRBD2. Germline-derived CDR1 and CDR2 are SGHNT and YYREEE (reference sequence). CDR3 length: 16 residues. V gave up 6 bases and J gave up 0 bases; unmatched junction bases: 11. The CDR3 coding sequence is TGTGCCAGCACCTCCGGGGGGACGCTGTACCAAGAGACCCAGTACTTC. Translated: CASTSGGTLYQETQYF.